In this sample, the clone carrying this T cell receptor beta chain turned up many times. No antigen is known for it. TCRdb re-derived calls from the 5' RACE reads in MiXCR, one entry per CDR3 protein. The profile shows about 250,000 distinct CDR3 sequences, under 8.5% of them singletons. The CDR3 extends over 16 amino acids. V was pared by 0 bases and J by 1 base, with 12 bases between. The germline V gene has CDR1 LNHNV and CDR2 YYDKDF (reference sequence). The sample is drawn from a study of CD8 T cells in ankylosing spondylitis. Overall study results and limits: A subset of motif variants has previously been described in the synovial fluid and blood of reactive arthritis. In peripheral blood, disease-linked CD8+ clones occurred at relatively low frequencies. What seemed typical of ankylosing spondylitis blood was a TCR beta motif built from about eight highly homologous variants.

This TCR was sampled from a female donor with ankylosing spondylitis or in good health (not recorded which). Sequenced material: blood, either unsorted or a sorted T cell fraction (not recorded which). The chain has TRBV15 and TRBJ1-1, with no clear D. DNA of the CDR3: TGTGCCACCAGCAGAGATTTGGGGTCTGGGAACACTGAAGCTTTCTTT. Its translation is CATSRDLGSGNTEAFF.